This T cell receptor beta chain is drawn from a study of blood T cell repertoires in COVID-19. The V end lost 2 bases, the J end lost 5 bases, and 10 bases lay between the germline ends. Germline lookup yields CDR1 MDHEN and CDR2 SYDVKM. The CDR3 consists of 14 residues. Assay used: immunoSEQ multiplex PCR; TCRdb lists only in-frame clones, some missing. The data hold 98,000 or so clones, with approximately 88% observed a single time. The chain links TRBV28 to TRBJ1-5; D possibly corresponds to TRBD1 (5 bases). The source of this sequence is a human donor in a cohort sampled during active COVID-19. Material: peripheral blood. The CDR3 region is CASSLRVRDQPQHF. CDR3 coding DNA: TGTGCCAGCAGTTTACGTGTCAGGGATCAGCCCCAGCATTTT.